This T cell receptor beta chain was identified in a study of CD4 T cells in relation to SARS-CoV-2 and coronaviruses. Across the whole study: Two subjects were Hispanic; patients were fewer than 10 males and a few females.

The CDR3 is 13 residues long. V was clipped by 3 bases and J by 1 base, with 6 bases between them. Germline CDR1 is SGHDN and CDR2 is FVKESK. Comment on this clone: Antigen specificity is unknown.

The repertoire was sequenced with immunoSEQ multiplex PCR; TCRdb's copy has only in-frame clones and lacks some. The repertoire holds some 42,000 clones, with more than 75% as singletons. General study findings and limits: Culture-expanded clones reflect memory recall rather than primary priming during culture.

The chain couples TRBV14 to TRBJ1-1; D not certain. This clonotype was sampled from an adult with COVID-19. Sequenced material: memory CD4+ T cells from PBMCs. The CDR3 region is CASSQLQNTEAFF. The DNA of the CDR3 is TGTGCCAGCAGCCAGTTACAGAACACTGAAGCTTTCTTT.